The 11 T cell receptor beta chains below all came from one sample that was sequenced in a study of T cell responses to AZD1222 COVID-19 vaccine. Clones were sequenced by immunoSEQ multiplex PCR, and TCRdb holds only the in-frame ones, with some missing. Of tens of thousands of clones listed, roughly nine tenths were seen once; the top ten hold 1% to 1.5%. The input for sequencing was peripheral blood, taken 28 days after the second AZD1222 dose. The receptors here all came from an adult who received the AZD1222 COVID-19 vaccine.

This chain joins TRBV5-1 and TRBJ2-5; 7 nucleotides align to TRBD1. This CDR3 is 14 amino acids long. With V trimmed by 4 bases and J by 1 base, 4 bases remained unmatched. CDR1 and CDR2 from the germline V gene are SGHRS and YFSETQ. DNA for the CDR3: TGCGCCAGCAGCCCAGGGGGTTTCCAAGAGACCCAGTACTTC. Its protein product is CASSPGGFQETQYF.

CDR3 nucleotides: TGCGCCAGCAGCCTCACAGCGGGGGGTGAAAAACTGTTTTTT. This encodes CASSLTAGGEKLFF. This chain links TRBV4-1 with TRBJ1-4; tentatively, D is TRBD1 (5 bases). Germline V lookup: CDR1 MGHRA, CDR2 YSYEKL. This CDR3 is built from 14 residues. With 4 bases removed from V and 7 bases from J, the gap between germline ends came to 13 bases.

The chain employs TRBV5-8 and TRBJ2-7; possibly TRBD1 for D (6 bases). CDR1 SGHTS and CDR2 YDEGEE come from the germline V gene. This CDR3 is built from 12 residues. V was pared by 4 bases and J by 7 bases, with 12 bases between. This CDR3 is CASSQYRDEQYF. The CDR3 coding sequence is TGTGCCAGCAGCCAATACAGGGATGAGCAGTACTTC.

The V call is TRBV4-2, the J call TRBJ2-2, with 13 bases that match TRBD2. The germline CDR1 and CDR2 sequences are LGHNA and YNFKEQ. This CDR3 contains 19 residues. Germline trimming cut 0 bases from V and 7 bases from J; bases unmatched to any gene: 11. CDR3 sequence: CASSQDEEWTSGRIGELFF. DNA for the CDR3: TGTGCCAGCAGCCAAGATGAGGAATGGACTAGCGGGAGAATCGGGGAGCTGTTTTTT.

In this sample, this clone turned up a few times. This rearrangement joins TRBV7-9 to TRBJ1-6, with no clear D. The CDR3 covers 13 residues. Germline CDR1 SEHNR, CDR2 FQNEAQ (reference sequence). The ends were cut back, 2 bases at V and 6 bases at J, with 5 bases in the middle. For the CDR3, the DNA is TGTGCCAGCAGCTTACAACCTAATTCACCCCTCCACTTT. Its translation is CASSLQPNSPLHF.

The chain carries TRBV5-1 and TRBJ1-2; the match to TRBD1 covers 7 bases. The CDR3 is 12 amino acids. The germline CDR1 and CDR2 sequences are SGHRS and YFSETQ. With 4 bases clipped from V and 8 bases from J, the junction kept 5 bases outside the gene matches. CDR3 residues: CASSRGQSGYTF. The CDR3 DNA is TGCGCCAGCAGCCGGGGACAGAGCGGCTACACCTTC.

This clone was found a few times. The rearrangement links TRBV7-2 to TRBJ1-1; D possibly corresponds to TRBD1 (5 bases). The germline V gene has CDR1 SGHTA and CDR2 FQGNSA. V lost 2 bases and J lost 0, with 10 bases in between. This CDR3 is 15 amino acids long. The DNA for the CDR3 is TGTGCCAGCAGCTTATTGGGGGGGGTGAACACTGAAGCTTTCTTT. Translating gives CASSLLGGVNTEAFF.

This chain connects TRBV19 to TRBJ1-4; no definite D call. The V end was cut by 5 bases, the J end by 0 bases, with 10 bases between. The CDR3 covers 15 residues. Germline V gene lookup returns CDR1 LNHDA and CDR2 SQIVND (reference sequence). CDR3 in DNA: TGTGCCAGTAGTCTCCAGGATACAACTAATGAAAAACTGTTTTTT. It codes for CASSLQDTTNEKLFF.

The rearrangement joins TRBV7-9 to TRBJ1-2; TRBD1 matches 11 bases. V was pared by 1 base and J by 5 bases, with 6 bases of the junction left unmatched. CDR1 is SEHNR and CDR2 is FQNEAQ in the germline V gene (reference sequence). This CDR3 comprises 16 residues. Written as DNA, the CDR3 is TGTGCCAGCAGCTTAGGGACAGGGGGCGAAAGGTATGGCTACACCTTC. Translation: CASSLGTGGERYGYTF.

As DNA, the CDR3 is TGTGCCAGCACGAGGGACCCGCTTTTGAACATTCAGTACTTC. Translation gives CASTRDPLLNIQYF. The chain carries TRBV6-6 and TRBJ2-4; possibly TRBD1 or TRBD2 for D (5 bases each). The CDR3 sequence is 14 residues long. The V end was cut by 7 bases, the J end by 7 bases, with 17 bases between. Germline CDR1 is MNHNY and CDR2 is SVGAGI (reference sequence).

The chain employs TRBV3-1 (or the pseudogene TRBV3-2) and TRBJ2-7; weak D call: TRBD1 (5 bases). Deletions cut 8 bases from V and 4 bases from J, with 18 bases between. This CDR3 contains 14 residues. The V gene's germline CDR1 is LGHDT and CDR2 YNNKEL (reference sequence). The CDR3 reads CASGGATTQYEQYF. As DNA, the CDR3 is TGTGCCAGCGGTGGGGCAACTACCCAATACGAGCAGTACTTC.